Listed below are T cell receptor beta chains from one sample, sequenced in a study of shared clonotypes between healthy human individuals. Libraries were prepared by immunoSEQ multiplex PCR; TCRdb keeps only in-frame clonotypes and omits some of them. Among roughly 1,000,000 clones listed, approximately 80% were seen once. Sequencing was carried out using memory CD4+ T cells from PBMCs. These receptors were obtained from a man between 18 and 29 years old in good health. Some clones in this sample may be carry-over from other donors' samples. Both conserved end residues are part of each CDR3. The order of the fields is J gene, clone size, D gene, V gene, CDR3 protein, CDR3 DNA. The D gene is left open where the match is weak. The size of a clone is reported for some rows only, either as once, few or many, or as a class for expanded clones.

J: TRBJ1-1; size: -; D: TRBD1; V: TRBV28; CDR3: CASSHLQGPGPRTVNTEAFF; DNA: TGTGCCAGCAGTCACCTACAGGGGCCGGGCCCCCGGACTGTGAACACTGAAGCTTTCTTT
J: TRBJ2-5; size: -; D: -; V: TRBV2; CDR3: CATSMGEETQYF; DNA: TGTGCTACCAGTATGGGGGAAGAGACCCAGTACTTC
J: TRBJ1-1; size: -; D: -; V: TRBV18; CDR3: CASSPQASSPEAFF; DNA: TGTGCCAGCTCACCACAGGCCAGCAGCCCTGAAGCTTTCTTT
J: TRBJ1-1; size: -; D: -; V: TRBV28; CDR3: CASRVQGNTEAFF; DNA: TGTGCCAGCAGGGTACAGGGCAACACTGAAGCTTTCTTT
J: TRBJ1-2; size: -; D: TRBD1; V: TRBV5-4; CDR3: CASSLRDRGLYGYTF; DNA: TGTGCCAGCAGTCTCCGGGACAGGGGGTTGTATGGCTACACCTTC
J: TRBJ2-3; size: few; D: -; V: TRBV6-1; CDR3: CASSQTDTQYF; DNA: TGTGCCAGCAGTCAAACAGATACGCAGTATTTT
J: TRBJ2-3; size: -; D: -; V: TRBV5-6; CDR3: CASSLGPSVRGDTQYF; DNA: TGTGCCAGCAGCTTGGGACCGTCGGTAAGGGGCGATACGCAGTATTTT
J: TRBJ1-4; size: few; D: -; V: TRBV28; CDR3: CASSLRNEKLFF; DNA: TGTGCCAGCAGTTTGCGAAATGAAAAACTGTTTTTT
J: TRBJ2-2; size: -; D: TRBD1; V: TRBV7-3; CDR3: CASSGGTGATSGTGELFF; DNA: TGTGCCAGCAGCGGAGGGACAGGGGCTACCTCGGGGACCGGGGAGCTGTTTTTT
J: TRBJ2-2; size: -; D: -; V: TRBV28; CDR3: CAAGGHNTGELFF; DNA: TGTGCCGCTGGGGGACACAACACCGGGGAGCTGTTTTTT
J: TRBJ2-7; size: -; D: TRBD1; V: TRBV11-3; CDR3: CASSLQGEQYF; DNA: TGTGCCAGCAGCCTACAGGGGGAGCAGTACTTC
J: TRBJ2-5; size: -; D: -; V: TRBV6-5; CDR3: CASSSQGGGETQYF; DNA: TGTGCCAGCAGTTCACAGGGGGGAGGGGAGACCCAGTACTTC
J: TRBJ2-1; size: -; D: TRBD2; V: TRBV5-1; CDR3: CASSSGTSGRVRQFF; DNA: TGCGCCAGCAGCAGCGGGACTAGCGGGAGAGTAAGACAGTTCTTC
J: TRBJ1-2; size: -; D: TRBD1; V: TRBV2; CDR3: CASRRTGFRGYTF; DNA: TGTGCCAGCAGAAGGACAGGGTTTCGTGGCTACACCTTC
J: TRBJ2-7; size: -; D: TRBD2; V: TRBV6-1; CDR3: CASSEGGAGLYEQYF; DNA: TGTGCCAGCAGTGAAGGGGGAGCGGGACTCTACGAGCAGTACTTC
J: TRBJ1-2; size: -; D: TRBD1; V: TRBV5-4; CDR3: CASSRGGTGTVANYGYTF; DNA: TGTGCCAGCAGCCGGGGGGGGACAGGGACGGTGGCTAACTATGGCTACACCTTC
J: TRBJ2-7; size: -; D: TRBD2; V: TRBV7-2; CDR3: CASSLMLTSGSYEQYF; DNA: TGTGCCAGCAGCTTAATGTTGACTAGCGGGAGCTACGAGCAGTACTTC
J: TRBJ2-2; size: -; D: TRBD2; V: TRBV7-3; CDR3: CASSTVGSGSFTGELFF; DNA: TGTGCCAGCAGCACGGTGGGTAGCGGGAGTTTCACCGGGGAGCTGTTTTTT
J: TRBJ1-1; size: -; D: -; V: TRBV10-3; CDR3: CAISESSPGLRMNTEAFF; DNA: TGTGCCATCAGTGAGTCGAGCCCGGGCCTGAGGATGAACACTGAAGCTTTCTTT
J: TRBJ1-1; size: -; D: -; V: TRBV28; CDR3: CATSRGPNTEAFF; DNA: TGTGCCACCTCGCGGGGGCCTAACACTGAAGCTTTCTTT
J: TRBJ2-3; size: once; D: TRBD1; V: TRBV7-9; CDR3: CASSWGDRSTDTQYF; DNA: TGTGCCAGCAGCTGGGGGGACAGGAGCACAGATACGCAGTATTTT
J: TRBJ1-1; size: few; D: -; V: TRBV4-1; CDR3: CASSQALSTYTEAFF; DNA: TGCGCCAGCAGCCAAGCATTATCCACTTACACTGAAGCTTTCTTT
J: TRBJ2-1; size: -; D: -; V: TRBV7-3; CDR3: CASSLSDRSKQFF; DNA: TGTGCCAGCAGCTTAAGTGACAGGTCGAAGCAGTTCTTC
J: TRBJ1-2; size: -; D: -; V: TRBV7-2; CDR3: CASSSAGRYGYTF; DNA: TGTGCCAGCAGCTCCGCGGGCCGCTATGGCTACACCTTC
J: TRBJ1-5; size: once; D: TRBD1; V: TRBV30; CDR3: CAWSRPGQRNQPQHF; DNA: TGTGCCTGGAGTCGGCCGGGACAGAGGAATCAGCCCCAGCATTTT